This T cell receptor (beta chain) appears in the sequencing data of a study of cytomegalovirus exposure and HLA in healthy donors. Study-wide points: TCR beta sequences numbering 15,000 to 20,000 were associated with HLA alleles at 0.05 false discovery rate in a later analysis. In a later analysis, a genetic analysis reported fewer productive-TCR N-insertions in an Asian-associated ancestry cluster than the cohort average. In a later analysis, HLA-C alleles had the fewest associated TCRs, DRB1 alleles the most.

Concerning this clone: What it binds is not known.

The V gene's germline CDR1 is MNHNS and CDR2 SASEGT. The CDR3 totals 14 residues. V gave up 6 bases and J gave up 2 bases; unmatched junction bases: 0. PCR used 60 Vbeta primers and 13 Jbeta primers. Data came from immunoSEQ multiplex PCR; TCRdb stores just in-frame clones and leaves some out. Of around 230,000 clones detected, approximately 85% appear once; the ten largest clones hold about 0.22%. Healthy bone marrow donors made up the cohort. Sequenced sample: PBMCs. The rearrangement joins TRBV6-1 to TRBJ2-6; TRBD1 matches 8 bases. The sequence was collected from a girl aged 2 to 10 in good health and CMV-seronegative. The DNA of the CDR3 is TGTGCCAGCAGGACAGGGGCTGGGGCCAACGTCCTGACTTTC. This translates into CASRTGAGANVLTF.